These T cell receptor beta chains were read from a single sample in a study of graft-versus-host responses after intestinal transplantation. Their antigens are not known. TCRdb's copy holds only in-frame clones and misses some; the assay was immunoSEQ multiplex PCR. The sample has about 130,000 clones; 90% to 95% are singletons. The specimen was unstimulated CD4+ T cells sorted from spleen or lymph node cells, collected before intestinal transplant. Receptors originate from a human donor who received an intestinal transplant. Both conserved end residues are part of each CDR3. The order of the fields is V gene, clone size, D gene, J gene, CDR3 DNA, CDR3 protein. D genes are given only for firm matches. The size field is filled for only some rows; it gives once, few, many or a size class.

TRBV5-1	.	TRBD1	TRBJ1-5	TGCGCCAGCAGCCCAGGGGGGGGCCATAGCAATCAGCCCCAGCATTTT	CASSPGGGHSNQPQHF
TRBV5-1	.	.	TRBJ2-1	TGCGCCAGTAAACAGTCCCTCGGCTACAATGAGCAGTTCTTC	CASKQSLGYNEQFF
TRBV5-4	.	.	TRBJ2-3	TGTGCCAGCAGCTCTAGGACATATAGCACAGATACGCAGTATTTT	CASSSRTYSTDTQYF
TRBV5-4	once	TRBD1	TRBJ1-4	TGTGCCAGCAGCTTTGACAGGGCTGCGGAAAAACTGTTTTTT	CASSFDRAAEKLFF
TRBV6-5	.	TRBD2	TRBJ2-1	TGTGCCAGCAGTGGGCTAGCGGGGAACTACAATGAGCAGTTCTTC	CASSGLAGNYNEQFF
TRBV2	.	.	TRBJ1-1	TGTGCCAGCAGTGGTGCGGGATGGGTCACTGAAGCTTTCTTT	CASSGAGWVTEAFF
TRBV5-1	once	TRBD2	TRBJ2-3	TGCGCCAGCAGCTTGGTAAGTAGCGGGGGGCCCACAGATACGCAGTATTTT	CASSLVSSGGPTDTQYF
TRBV5-1	.	.	TRBJ2-1	TGCGCCAGCAGCTTAGGAGGCAATGAGCAGTTCTTC	CASSLGGNEQFF
TRBV5-1	.	.	TRBJ2-1	TGCGCCAGCAGCTTGGGGCAGACCGGCAATGAGCAGTTCTTC	CASSLGQTGNEQFF
TRBV6-1	.	.	TRBJ2-5	TGTGCCACCCGGAAGGAAGAGACCCAGTACTTC	CATRKEETQYF
TRBV7-8	once	.	TRBJ2-1	TGTGCCAGCAGCTTAGCGGGTCACAATGAGCAGTTCTTC	CASSLAGHNEQFF
TRBV5-1	.	.	TRBJ1-1	TGCGCCAGCAGCTGGGGGAACACTGAAGCTTTCTTT	CASSWGNTEAFF
TRBV2	.	TRBD1	TRBJ2-7	TGTGCCAGCAGTGAGGGGACAGGGTCCTACGAGCAGTACTTC	CASSEGTGSYEQYF
TRBV5-1	.	TRBD2	TRBJ2-1	TGCGCCACCAGGACTAGCGGGGGCAACAATGAGCAGTTCTTC	CATRTSGGNNEQFF
TRBV7-8	.	.	TRBJ2-1	TGTGCCAGCAGCTTAGTACAGGGTCAGGGTGAGCAGTTCTTC	CASSLVQGQGEQFF
TRBV7-6	.	TRBD1	TRBJ2-5	TGTGCCAGCAGCTCGGGACAGGGAGGAGAGACCCAGTACTTC	CASSSGQGGETQYF
TRBV19	.	.	TRBJ1-5	TGTGCCAGTAGTATACTAGGGACTCCCGTTGAGGTGGGCAATCAGCCCCAGCATTTT	CASSILGTPVEVGNQPQHF
TRBV5-5	.	.	TRBJ1-5	TGTGCCAGCAGCTCCGAACCGGGGGGCAATCAGCCCCAGCATTTT	CASSSEPGGNQPQHF
TRBV10-3	.	.	TRBJ1-2	TGTGCCATCAGTGAGTCGGGGCAGGGTCTTGACTATGGCTACACCTTC	CAISESGQGLDYGYTF
TRBV5-1	.	TRBD2	TRBJ2-5	TGCGCCAGCAGCTTGGCCGGGGGGGCGGAGACCCAGTACTTC	CASSLAGGAETQYF
TRBV6-1	.	.	TRBJ1-5	TGTGCCAGCGGGACCAGGAAAGAGGGGCAGCCCCAGCATTTT	CASGTRKEGQPQHF
TRBV19	.	.	TRBJ1-2	TGTGCCAGTAGTATAGGGGGAAACTATGGCTACACCTTC	CASSIGGNYGYTF
TRBV5-3	.	.	TRBJ2-5	TGTGCCAGAAGCTGTCAACTCTTCCAAGAGACCCAGTACTTC	CARSCQLFQETQYF
TRBV5-1	.	.	TRBJ2-4	TGCGCCAGCAGCTTTCAGGGCGCCAAAAACATTCAGTACTTC	CASSFQGAKNIQYF
TRBV7-2	.	.	TRBJ2-1	TGTGCCAGCAGCTTAGCCAGCTCCTACAATGAGCAGTTCTTC	CASSLASSYNEQFF
TRBV5-1	.	TRBD2	TRBJ2-2	TGCGCCAGCAGCTTGATACTAGCGGGGGCCTCGAACACCGGGGAGCTGTTTTTT	CASSLILAGASNTGELFF
TRBV5-1	.	TRBD1	TRBJ1-1	TGCGCCAGCAGCTTCGAGGACAGGACTGAAGCTTTCTTT	CASSFEDRTEAFF
TRBV5-5	.	.	TRBJ2-7	TGTGCCAGCAGCCCGGGACACGGGGGCGAGCAGTACTTC	CASSPGHGGEQYF
TRBV18	.	TRBD1	TRBJ1-2	TGTGCCAGCTCAAACACAGGGGTGGTTAACTATGGCTACACCTTC	CASSNTGVVNYGYTF
TRBV10-3	.	.	TRBJ1-6	TGTGCCATCAGGGATACAGGAACCGATTCACCCCTCCACTTT	CAIRDTGTDSPLHF
TRBV29-1	once	.	TRBJ1-1	TGCAGCGTTGCGGGGGGCGGTAATGAAGCTTTCTTT	CSVAGGGNEAFF
TRBV6-1	.	.	TRBJ2-2	TGTGCCAGCAGTAACAACCCAGCCGGGGAGCTGTTTTTT	CASSNNPAGELFF
TRBV6-1	.	.	TRBJ1-4	TGTGCCAGCAGTAAAATGAGGGGAGAAAAACTGTTTTTT	CASSKMRGEKLFF
TRBV2	.	.	TRBJ2-2	TGTGCCGGAAGGGAGCAGGGGATGAACACCGGGGAGCTGTTTTTT	CAGREQGMNTGELFF
TRBV9	once	.	TRBJ2-1	TGTGCCAGCAGCGTAGCAGCGCTGTCCTACAATGAGCAGTTCTTC	CASSVAALSYNEQFF
TRBV6-1	.	TRBD1	TRBJ1-2	TGTGCCAGCAGTGAATCAGACAGGGCCAACTATGGCTACACCTTC	CASSESDRANYGYTF
TRBV29-1	.	TRBD1	TRBJ1-2	TGCAGCGTTGGAGGACAGGGGGCAATAGGCTACACCTTC	CSVGGQGAIGYTF
TRBV5-1	.	TRBD1	TRBJ2-7	TGCGCCAGCAGCTTAGCGACAGGGAGCACCTACGAGCAGTACTTC	CASSLATGSTYEQYF
TRBV13	.	.	TRBJ2-1	TGTGCCAGCAGCGCCACCGGGCCAGGACGCAATGAGCAGTTCTTC	CASSATGPGRNEQFF
TRBV7-9	.	.	TRBJ1-2	TGTGCCAGCAGCGATACAGGAGGTAATGGCTACACCTTC	CASSDTGGNGYTF
TRBV13	.	.	TRBJ2-2	TGTGCCAGCAGCTTAGGCCCGTTTAATTCGGCCGGGGAGCTGTTTTTT	CASSLGPFNSAGELFF